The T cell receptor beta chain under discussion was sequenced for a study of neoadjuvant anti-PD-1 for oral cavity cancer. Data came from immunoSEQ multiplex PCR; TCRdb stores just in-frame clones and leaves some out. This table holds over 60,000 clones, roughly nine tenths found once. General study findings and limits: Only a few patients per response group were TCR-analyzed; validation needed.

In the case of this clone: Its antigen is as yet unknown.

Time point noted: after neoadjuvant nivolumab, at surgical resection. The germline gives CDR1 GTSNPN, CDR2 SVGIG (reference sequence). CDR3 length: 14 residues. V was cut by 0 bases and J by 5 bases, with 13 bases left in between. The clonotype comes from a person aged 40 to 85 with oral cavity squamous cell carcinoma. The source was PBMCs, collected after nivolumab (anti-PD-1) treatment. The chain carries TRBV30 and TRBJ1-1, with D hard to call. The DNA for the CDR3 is TGTGCCTGGAGTGTAGGGATTCTAGGGACTGAAGCTTTCTTT. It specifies CAWSVGILGTEAFF.